This T cell receptor beta chain was sequenced in a study of monozygotic twins with inflammatory bowel disease. Study-wide results and limits: Relative to healthy twins, IBD patients had fewer clonotypes in common with others, a gap that was especially apparent with disease activity.

This CDR3 is 15 amino acids long. CDR1 and CDR2 from the germline V gene are SGHRS and YFSETQ. As to this clonotype: The antigen is unknown.

Molecular identifiers with 6-nucleotide sample barcodes were added during cDNA synthesis via template switching. TCRdb reprocessed the 5' RACE reads and keeps a single row for each CDR3 protein, giving no DNA. This repertoire includes around 380,000 distinct CDR3 sequences. The chain has TRBV5-1 and TRBJ2-5; the TCRdb D gene call, TRBD1, has no DNA to confirm it. The source is a human donor with ulcerative colitis or Crohn's disease, or a healthy co-twin of an affected twin (not recorded which). Sequencing input: blood. This chain's CDR3 is CASSRSGGSQETQYF.